These 17 T cell receptor beta chains share one sample of origin, sequenced in a study of shared clonotypes between healthy human individuals (TCRdb year 2020). Library preparation employed the immunoSEQ multiplex PCR assay. TCRdb's version of the immuneACCESS table is confined to in-frame rearrangements and falls short of the full clone set. An unresolved V gene accounts for under half of the shortfall where checked; the remainder is of unknown origin. The sample table contains hundreds of thousands of clones; only one count was recorded for less than 96% of them. The ten top clones hold 0.06% of the sample. The material sequenced was naive CD4+ T cells sorted from blood. In the paper's terms, the cell subset or site label means: CD45RA+ positively selected. The receptors stem from a woman in her 30s in good health.

Written as DNA, the CDR3 is TGTGCCAGCAGCTTAGTGTCTTCTCGGAATGAGCAGTTCTTC. This encodes CASSLVSSRNEQFF. The rearrangement joins TRBV7-2 to TRBJ2-1; D remains ambiguous. This CDR3 has 14 residues. Germline values: CDR1 SGHTA, CDR2 FQGNSA. V was cut by 1 base and J by 7 bases, with 11 bases left in between.

V gene TRBV29-1 combines with J gene TRBJ2-7; perhaps TRBD1 as D (6 bases). CDR3 length: 15 residues. Trimming removed 6 bases at V and 4 bases at J, with 22 bases between. The germline V gene has CDR1 SQVTM and CDR2 ANQGSEA. CDR3 coding DNA: TGCAGCGTCCACAACGGACAGCCCCCAACATACGAGCAGTACTTC. Its translation is CSVHNGQPPTYEQYF.

CDR3 nucleotide sequence: TGCGCCAGCAGCTTGTATGGGACAGTGGAAGCCAAAAACATTCAGTACTTC. Translation gives CASSLYGTVEAKNIQYF. The V and J genes are TRBV5-1 and TRBJ2-4; 7 nucleotides agree with TRBD1. The V gene end was trimmed by 1 base and the J gene end by 0 bases; junction bases not matched to a gene: 7. From germline, CDR1 is SGHRS and CDR2 YFSETQ. The CDR3 is 17 amino acids.

The V and J genes are TRBV18 and TRBJ2-3; D is undetermined. Germline assignment: CDR1 KGHSH and CDR2 LQKENI. The CDR3 has 12 residues. The V gene lost 2 bases and the J gene lost 2 bases, with 2 bases spanning the gap. DNA of the CDR3: TGTGCCAGCTCACCAACCACAGATACGCAGTATTTT. Translated, it gives CASSPTTDTQYF.

The chain joins TRBV7-9 to TRBJ2-1; a possible D gene is TRBD2 (5 bases). Germline CDR1 is SEHNR and CDR2 is FQNEAQ (reference sequence). V was clipped by 7 bases and J by 9 bases, with 10 bases between them. The CDR3 spans 11 residues. The CDR3 loop is CASIRRGEQFF. CDR3 bases: TGTGCCAGCATCCGACGGGGTGAGCAGTTCTTC.

This chain uses TRBV5-1 with TRBJ2-3; TRBD1 is a possible D gene (6 bases). CDR3 length equals 17 residues. Germline CDR1 is SGHRS and CDR2 is YFSETQ. V shed 3 bases and J shed 0 bases, with 17 bases lying between them. The CDR3 loop reads CASSYPRGSPSTDTQYF. The DNA for the CDR3 is TGCGCCAGCAGCTACCCCAGGGGCAGCCCTAGCACAGATACGCAGTATTTT.

This clone was seen just once. This sample also contains other DNA sequences that code for the same CDR3. The chain employs TRBV11-2 and TRBJ2-2; no firm D call. V was trimmed by 5 bases and J by 6 bases, leaving 7 bases between them. The germline V gene has CDR1 SGHAT and CDR2 FQNNGV. The CDR3 extends over 12 amino acids. CDR3 nucleotides: TGTGCCAGCAGCCCGAGACCCGGGGAGCTGTTTTTT. Encoded protein: CASSPRPGELFF.

The CDR3 protein is CASSFWRVYNEQFF. DNA of the CDR3: TGTGCCAGCAGCTTTTGGCGGGTATACAATGAGCAGTTCTTC. The J gene is TRBJ2-1, the V gene TRBV13; D perhaps matches TRBD2 (5 bases). Germline V lookup: CDR1 PRHDT, CDR2 FYEKMQ (reference sequence). The CDR3 totals 14 residues. V shed 3 bases and J shed 4 bases, with 10 bases lying between them.

J is TRBJ1-4 and V is TRBV15, with TRBD1 matching over 10 bases. After removal of 3 bases from V and 6 bases from J, the junction contained 1 base not matched to a gene. The germline gives CDR1 LNHNV, CDR2 YYDKDF (reference sequence). The CDR3 extends over 14 amino acids. CDR3 sequence (DNA): TGTGCCACCAGCAGGGACAGGGGGGATGAAAAACTGTTTTTT. Protein: CATSRDRGDEKLFF.

CDR3 in amino acids: CASSSATGEYGYTF. The CDR3 nucleotides read TGTGCCAGCAGCTCCGCCACAGGGGAGTATGGCTACACCTTC. The rearrangement joins TRBV5-5 to TRBJ1-2, with 7 bases identical to TRBD1. From germline, CDR1 is SGHKS and CDR2 YYEKEE (reference sequence). CDR3 length: 14 residues. The V and J ends lost 3 bases and 5 bases, in that order; junction bases with no gene match: 7.

The V call is TRBV7-9, the J call TRBJ1-2; no firm D call. Germline values: CDR1 SEHNR, CDR2 FQNEAQ (reference sequence). V gave up 5 bases and J gave up 4 bases, with 23 bases separating them. This CDR3 has 17 amino acids. Here the CDR3 reads CASSLDKLTRKTYGYTF. The CDR3 DNA sequence: TGTGCCAGCAGCCTCGACAAGCTTACCCGAAAGACCTATGGCTACACCTTC.

The V call is TRBV6-1, the J call TRBJ2-2; 14 nucleotides agree with TRBD2. Germline V gene data show CDR1 as MNHNS and CDR2 as SASEGT. The length of the CDR3 is 18 residues. The V and J ends lost 4 bases and 5 bases, in that order; junction bases with no gene match: 9. The CDR3 loop reads CASSAGTSGRYWTGELFF. The CDR3 DNA reads as TGTGCCAGCAGTGCCGGGACTAGCGGGAGATATTGGACCGGGGAGCTGTTTTTT.

This chain uses TRBV30 with TRBJ2-7; tentative D call: TRBD2 (6 bases). V gave up 4 bases and J gave up 4 bases, with 14 bases separating them. CDR1 is GTSNPN and CDR2 is SVGIG in the germline V gene (reference sequence). CDR3 length equals 13 residues. The CDR3 reads CAWNFRRDYEQYF. The CDR3 coding sequence is TGTGCCTGGAACTTCAGGCGGGATTACGAGCAGTACTTC.

V gene TRBV2 combines with J gene TRBJ1-1; weak D call: TRBD1 (5 bases). This CDR3 is built from 11 residues. Trimming took off 7 bases at V and 10 bases at J, with 13 bases between the two ends. Germline V CDR1 and CDR2: SNHLY, FYNNEI. The CDR3 protein is CASTETGSAFF. The CDR3 nucleotides read TGTGCCAGCACCGAAACAGGATCAGCTTTCTTT.

The rearrangement joins TRBV7-9 to TRBJ1-5, with D maybe TRBD1 (6 bases). The CDR3 extends over 14 amino acids. V was cut by 3 bases and J by 4 bases, with 10 bases left in between. Germline values: CDR1 SEHNR, CDR2 FQNEAQ (reference sequence). Written as DNA, the CDR3 is TGTGCCAGCAGCTTGAGGGACACTAATCAGCCCCAGCATTTT. Amino acid sequence: CASSLRDTNQPQHF. Supplemented by reference TRBV7-9 and TRBJ1-5, the full variable domain reads DTGVSQNPRHKITKRGQNVTFRCDPISEHNRLYWYRQTLGQGPEFLTYFQNEAQLEKSRLLSDRFSAERPKGSFSTLEIQRTEQGDSAMYLCASSLRDTNQPQHFGDGTRLSIL.

J is TRBJ2-7 and V is TRBV28; 9 nucleotides agree with TRBD1. The trim removed 6 bases at V and 4 bases at J, leaving 10 bases unmatched. Germline CDR1 reads MDHEN; CDR2 reads SYDVKM. The CDR3 covers 15 residues. CDR3 residues: CASRGYTGGRYEQYF. The CDR3 bases are TGTGCCAGCAGGGGATACACAGGGGGCCGGTACGAGCAGTACTTC.

V gene TRBV6-6 combines with J gene TRBJ1-4, with D uncertain. With 6 bases removed from V and 7 bases from J, the gap between germline ends came to 18 bases. CDR1 is MNHNY, CDR2 SVGAGI, per germline (reference sequence). This CDR3 has 15 amino acids. The DNA for the CDR3 is TGTGCCAGCAGCCAAGCGGACGACGCTTCTGAAAAACTGTTTTTT. The encoded protein is CASSQADDASEKLFF.